This TCR beta chain was captured in a study of cytomegalovirus exposure and HLA in healthy donors. A word on this clone: As yet, its antigen is unknown.

Germline V lookup: CDR1 SEHNR, CDR2 FQNEAQ (reference sequence). V lost 5 bases, J lost 10 bases, and 8 bases stayed unmatched. The CDR3 consists of 15 residues. Researchers ran the PCR with 60 Vbeta and 13 Jbeta primers. The method was immunoSEQ multiplex PCR; TCRdb's version includes in-frame clones alone and lacks a portion of them. The sample contains approximately 150,000 clones, 80% to 85% of which appear only once. Study results and caveats: Productive status was seen about 87% or about 30% of the time for most TCR beta V segments in an earlier analysis. Cytomegalovirus association was listed for 150 to 200 TCR beta chains. Available immune exposure information was restricted to CMV serostatus only.

The sequencing sample was made of PBMCs. The receptor comes from a man aged 25-45 years in good health and CMV-seronegative. The chain links TRBV7-9 to TRBJ2-1; 13 positions match TRBD2. CDR3 loop: CASSLGLAGVREQFF. The CDR3 region has the DNA TGTGCCAGCAGCCTAGGACTAGCGGGAGTACGAGAGCAGTTCTTC. Full variable domain (outside the CDR3, taken from reference TRBV7-9 and TRBJ2-1): DTGVSQNPRHKITKRGQNVTFRCDPISEHNRLYWYRQTLGQGPEFLTYFQNEAQLEKSRLLSDRFSAERPKGSFSTLEIQRTEQGDSAMYLCASSLGLAGVREQFFGPGTRLTVL.